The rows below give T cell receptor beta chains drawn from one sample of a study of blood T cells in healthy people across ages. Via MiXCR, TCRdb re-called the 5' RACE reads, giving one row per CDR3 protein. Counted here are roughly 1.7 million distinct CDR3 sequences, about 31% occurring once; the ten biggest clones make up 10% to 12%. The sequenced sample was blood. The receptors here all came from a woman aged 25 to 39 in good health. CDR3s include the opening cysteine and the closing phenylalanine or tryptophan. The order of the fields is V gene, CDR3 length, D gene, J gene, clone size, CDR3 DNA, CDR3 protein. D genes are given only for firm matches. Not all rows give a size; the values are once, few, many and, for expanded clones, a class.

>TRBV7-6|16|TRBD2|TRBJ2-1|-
TGTGCCAGCAGCTTAGGCCTACTAGCGGACTACAATGAGCAGTTCTTC
CASSLGLLADYNEQFF
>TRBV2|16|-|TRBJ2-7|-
TGTGTCGGCAGTGATATGTCGTGGGGGAGCTCCTACGAGCAGTACTTC
CVGSDMSWGSSYEQYF
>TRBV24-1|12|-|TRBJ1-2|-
TGTGCCACCAGTGACCAGCTCTATGGCTACACCTTC
CATSDQLYGYTF
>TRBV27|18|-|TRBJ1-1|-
TGTGCCAGCAGCTTAGGCTTTGGAGCAACCGGGACCTCCAGAGAAGCTTTCTTT
CASSLGFGATGTSREAFF
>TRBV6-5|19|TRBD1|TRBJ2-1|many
TGTGCCAGCAGCTATCAACCCCTTTCACGACAGGGCAGGGGCAATGAGCAGTTCTTC
CASSYQPLSRQGRGNEQFF
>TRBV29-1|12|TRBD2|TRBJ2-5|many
TGCAGCGGGACTAGCGGTCAAGAGACCCAGTACTTC
CSGTSGQETQYF
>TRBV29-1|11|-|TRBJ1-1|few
TGCAGCGTTGAACCAGGGCCTGAAGCTTTCTTT
CSVEPGPEAFF
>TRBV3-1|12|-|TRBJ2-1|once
TGTGCCAGCAGCCAAGAAGGCCACCGGCCGTTCTTC
CASSQEGHRPFF
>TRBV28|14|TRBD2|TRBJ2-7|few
TGTGCCAGCAGCCCAGCGGGACTAAGCTACGAGCAGTACTTC
CASSPAGLSYEQYF
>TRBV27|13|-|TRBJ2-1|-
TGTGCCAACAAAACAGGGAACTACAATGAGCAGTTCTTC
CANKTGNYNEQFF
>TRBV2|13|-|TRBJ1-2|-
TGTGCCAGCAGTGAAGGAAGGGGTAATGGCTACACCTTC
CASSEGRGNGYTF
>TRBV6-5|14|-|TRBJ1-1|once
TGTGCCAGCAGTCCGAACGGGGAGGGGACTGAAGCTTTCTTT
CASSPNGEGTEAFF
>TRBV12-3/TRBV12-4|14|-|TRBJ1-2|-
TGTGCCAGCAGTTTTGACGGACCGTGGGAGGGCTACACCTTC
CASSFDGPWEGYTF
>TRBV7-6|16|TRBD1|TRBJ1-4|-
TGTGCCAGCAGCCAAGTAACAGGGGAGGGAAGTGAAAAACTGTTTTTT
CASSQVTGEGSEKLFF
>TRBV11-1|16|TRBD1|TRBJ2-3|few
TGTGCCAGCAGCGCCATACCGGGACAGGGTACAGATACGCAGTATTTT
CASSAIPGQGTDTQYF
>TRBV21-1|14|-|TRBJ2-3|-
TGTGCCAGCAGTTCCCTTCGGGTCACAGATACGCAGTATTTT
CASSSLRVTDTQYF
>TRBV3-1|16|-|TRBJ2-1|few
TGTGCCAGCAGCCTGCCCGGGGGCGGGGACTACAATGAGCAGTTCTTC
CASSLPGGGDYNEQFF
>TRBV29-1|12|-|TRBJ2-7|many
TGCAGCGTTGAATATCGAGGCTACGAGCAGTACTTC
CSVEYRGYEQYF
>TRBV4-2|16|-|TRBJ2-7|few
TGTGCCAGCAGCCAAGAGTTTCTAGCGAGCAGCGGCGAGCAGTACTTC
CASSQEFLASSGEQYF
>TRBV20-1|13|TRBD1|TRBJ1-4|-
TGCAGTGCTCCGGACAGGGAAAGAGAAAAACTGTTTTTT
CSAPDREREKLFF
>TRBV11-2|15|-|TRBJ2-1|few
TGTGCCAGCAGCCCTGTGGTGGGAGGAGACAATGAGCAGTTCTTC
CASSPVVGGDNEQFF
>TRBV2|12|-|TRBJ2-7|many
TGTGCCAGCAGTCTAGACTCCTTGGAGCAGTACTTC
CASSLDSLEQYF
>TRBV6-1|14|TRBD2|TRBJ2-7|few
TGTGCCAGCAAAAAAGGATTCGGGGGGTACGAGCAGTACTTC
CASKKGFGGYEQYF
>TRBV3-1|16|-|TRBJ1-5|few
TGTGCCAGCAGCCATCGGGACTCAGGGGGCAATCAGCCCCAGCATTTT
CASSHRDSGGNQPQHF
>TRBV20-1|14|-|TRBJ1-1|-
TGCAGTGCCGATGGGGACAATATGAACACTGAAGCTTTCTTT
CSADGDNMNTEAFF
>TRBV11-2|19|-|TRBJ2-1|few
TGTGCCAGCAGCTTATTTCCGGGCAATAGCATGTCCTCCTACAATGAGCAGTTCTTC
CASSLFPGNSMSSYNEQFF
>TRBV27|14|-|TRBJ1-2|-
TGTGCCAGCAAAAACAGGGAGGGAAGCTATGGCTACACCTTC
CASKNREGSYGYTF
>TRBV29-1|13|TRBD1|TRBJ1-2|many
TGCAGCGCTGACCCACAGGGGGACTATGGCTACACCTTC
CSADPQGDYGYTF
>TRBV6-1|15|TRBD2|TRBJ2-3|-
TGTGCCAGCAGTGAGAAGCGGGGGGGCACAGATACGCAGTATTTT
CASSEKRGGTDTQYF
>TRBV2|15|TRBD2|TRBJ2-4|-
TGTGCCAGCAGTGAGTCCGGGAGGGAAAAAAACATTCAGTACTTC
CASSESGREKNIQYF
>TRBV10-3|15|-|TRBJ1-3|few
TGTGCCATCAGAGACGGGCGCTTCTCTGGAAACACCGTATATTTT
CAIRDGRFSGNTVYF